The subject of this entry is one T cell receptor (beta chain). The record originates from a study of blood T cell repertoires in COVID-19. Looking at the study overall: COVID-19 samples from acute and convalescent phases originated in the United States, Italy and Spain.

Clones were read by immunoSEQ multiplex PCR, and TCRdb kept only the in-frame ones, dropping some. Of over 250,000 clones listed, roughly 91% are singletons. Germline V gene lookup returns CDR1 GTSNPN and CDR2 SVGIG (reference sequence). This CDR3 region has 13 residues. The V end was cut by 2 bases, the J end by 5 bases, with 10 bases between. Participants spanned ages about 18 to 90 years and resided in about 25 US areas. Which cohort a participant joined came from the clinical history participants gave. Resolution of symptoms, clearance, or two negative PCRs was present in recovered Cohort 3 donors.

Sequencing used PBMCs or T cells enriched from blood (not recorded which). The TCR was taken from an older woman who had recovered from COVID-19. This rearrangement joins TRBV30 to TRBJ1-5; D is possibly TRBD1 (5 bases). The CDR3 is CAWSLGTHQPQHF. The CDR3 region has the DNA TGTGCCTGGAGTTTAGGGACTCATCAGCCCCAGCATTTT.